One sample yielded the 25 T cell receptor beta chains listed below, sequenced in a study of blood T cell repertoires in COVID-19. Profiling relied on immunoSEQ multiplex PCR, and the TCRdb table lists in-frame clones only, not all of them. The sample yields approximately 200,000 clones, 82% seen once. What was sequenced was PBMCs or T cells enriched from blood (not recorded which). Receptor source: a man between 35 and 55 years old who had recovered from COVID-19.

The chain employs TRBV13 and TRBJ2-2; 14 positions match TRBD2. The CDR3 extends over 17 amino acids. Germline V gene data show CDR1 as PRHDT and CDR2 as FYEKMQ (reference sequence). V lost 5 bases, J lost 4 bases, and 6 bases stayed unmatched. CDR3 in amino acids: CASSPTGLAGGTGELFF. Written as DNA, the CDR3 is TGTGCCAGCAGCCCGACAGGACTAGCGGGAGGCACCGGGGAGCTGTTTTTT.

The chain couples TRBV18 to TRBJ2-1; 11 bases are a match to TRBD2. Germline lookup yields CDR1 KGHSH and CDR2 LQKENI. CDR3 length: 15 amino acids. Losses at the gene ends were 6 bases for V and 6 bases for J; bases not matched to a gene: 7. DNA of the CDR3: TGTGCCAGCTCGCAGGGACTAGCGGAGGGCAATGAGCAGTTCTTC. It specifies CASSQGLAEGNEQFF. Filled out from reference TRBV18 and TRBJ2-1, the complete variable domain reads NAGVMQNPRHLVRRRGQEARLRCSPMKGHSHVYWYRQLPEEGLKFMVYLQKENIIDESGMPKERFSAEFPKEGPSILRIQQVVRGDSAAYFCASSQGLAEGNEQFFGPGTRLTVL.

The chain combines TRBV27 with TRBJ2-1; TRBD1 might be the D (5 bases). V was clipped by 10 bases and J by 4 bases, with 17 bases between them. From germline, CDR1 is MNHEY and CDR2 SMNVEV (reference sequence). The CDR3 is made up of 14 amino acids. Here the CDR3 DNA reads TGTGCCACCCAGGTCACAGGTACTTACAATGAGCAGTTCTTC. The encoded protein is CATQVTGTYNEQFF.

This chain joins TRBV18 and TRBJ1-2; no definite D call. V gave up 3 bases and J gave up 4 bases, with 18 bases separating them. The CDR3 has 16 residues. Germline assignment: CDR1 KGHSH and CDR2 LQKENI. CDR3 sequence: CASSPASTGMSYGYTF. CDR3 bases: TGTGCCAGCTCACCCGCCTCGACCGGGATGAGCTATGGCTACACCTTC.

This rearrangement joins TRBV6-5 to TRBJ2-7; D remains unclear. Trimming removed 10 bases at V and 0 bases at J, with 7 bases between. This CDR3 spans 11 amino acids. The V gene's germline CDR1 is MNHEY and CDR2 SVGAGI. The DNA for the CDR3 is TGTGCCATTACCAGCTCCTACGAGCAGTACGTC. As protein: CAITSSYEQYV.

This sequence joins TRBV20-1 and TRBJ1-1; 8 bases agree with TRBD1. Germline CDR1 is DFQATT and CDR2 is SNEGSKA (reference sequence). Trimming cost V 3 bases and J 5 bases; bases outside gene matches: 17. The CDR3 is made up of 17 amino acids. The CDR3 protein is CSASPPGGALGGTEAFF. In nucleotides, the CDR3 is TGCAGTGCTAGTCCCCCAGGGGGCGCGTTAGGTGGGACTGAAGCTTTCTTT.

This clone was observed a handful of times. V is TRBV6-2 or TRBV6-3 and J is TRBJ2-7; D is possibly TRBD1 (5 bases). Germline V gene sequence: CDR1 MNHEY, CDR2 SVGEGT. The CDR3 has 14 amino acids. Trimming shortened V by 4 bases and J by 2 bases, and 12 bases separated the two germline ends. CDR3 coding DNA: TGTGCCAGCAGTTCGCTGGACACAGCCTACGAGCAGTACTTC. It codes for CASSSLDTAYEQYF.

The V and J genes are TRBV6-4 and TRBJ1-4; 7 bases align to TRBD1. The junction had 8 bases not matched to a gene; V was cut back by 3 bases and J by 13 bases. CDR1 is MRHNA, CDR2 SNTAGT, per germline. CDR3 size: 13 residues. In nucleotides, the CDR3 is TGTGCCAGCAGTGAGATGACAAGGGGGCGACTGTTTTTT. This gives the protein CASSEMTRGRLFF.

The V gene is TRBV4-3, the J gene TRBJ2-1, with 10 nucleotides matching TRBD2. In germline, CDR1 is LGHNA, CDR2 YSLEER. The ends lost 3 bases at V and 4 bases at J; junction bases unmatched: 3. The CDR3 contains 15 residues. CDR3 sequence reads: CASSQELAGYNEQFF. CDR3 in DNA: TGCGCCAGCAGCCAGGAACTAGCGGGGTACAATGAGCAGTTCTTC.

The V and J genes are TRBV6-5 and TRBJ1-5; possible D gene TRBD1, 5 bases. Trimming stripped 6 bases from V and 2 bases from J, with 14 bases between. The CDR3 has 15 residues. The V gene's germline CDR1 is MNHEY and CDR2 SVGAGI. The CDR3 DNA follows: TGTGCCAGCAGGACCCCTGGGGCGGGCAATCAGCCCCAGCATTTT. Residues: CASRTPGAGNQPQHF.

This clone was detected only a few times. The chain couples TRBV6-1 to TRBJ2-7; 9 bases align to TRBD1. From germline, CDR1 is MNHNS and CDR2 SASEGT. V was pared by 4 bases and J by 0 bases, with 13 bases of the junction left unmatched. The length of the CDR3 is 18 residues. CDR3 region: CASSGSPGQGPSSYEQYV. CDR3 nucleotide sequence: TGTGCCAGCAGTGGTTCACCGGGACAGGGACCAAGCTCCTACGAGCAGTACGTC.

This rearrangement joins TRBV5-4 to TRBJ2-3; 8 bases agree with TRBD2. V shed 4 bases and J 0 bases; nucleotides not matched to a gene: 16. Germline CDR1 SGHNT, CDR2 YYREEE (reference sequence). The CDR3 loop spans 19 amino acids. CDR3 protein: CASSPPQREFPLSTDTQYF. CDR3 coding DNA: TGTGCCAGCAGCCCCCCCCAGCGGGAGTTTCCTCTTAGCACAGATACGCAGTATTTT.

This chain connects TRBV2 to TRBJ2-4; D is unclear. Germline CDR1 SNHLY, CDR2 FYNNEI. V shed 3 bases and J shed 0 bases, with 6 bases lying between them. This CDR3 is 14 amino acids long. The CDR3 DNA reads as TGTGCCAGCAGTGATCGGAGAGCCAAAAACATTCAGTACTTC. It is translated as CASSDRRAKNIQYF.

The V gene is TRBV5-6, the J gene TRBJ2-1, with D unresolved. V was pared by 4 bases and J by 8 bases, with 7 bases between. The CDR3 extends over 11 amino acids. Per germline, CDR1 SGHDT and CDR2 YYEEEE. CDR3 loop: CASSVTDEQFF. The CDR3 DNA sequence: TGTGCCAGCAGCGTAACGGATGAGCAGTTCTTC. The whole variable domain, filled in from reference TRBV5-6 and TRBJ2-1, reads DAGVTQSPTHLIKTRGQQVTLRCSPKSGHDTVSWYQQALGQGPQFIFQYYEEEERQRGNFPDRFSGHQFPNYSSELNVNALLLGDSALYLCASSVTDEQFFGPGTRLTVL.

V usage is TRBV18 and J usage is TRBJ1-3; 10 bases match TRBD1. Germline V gene data show CDR1 as KGHSH and CDR2 as LQKENI. The CDR3 contains 16 residues. The junction had 6 bases not matched to a gene; V was cut back by 4 bases and J by 3 bases. The CDR3 spells CASSQPGQGNGNTIYF. CDR3 bases: TGTGCCAGCTCACAACCGGGACAGGGGAATGGAAACACCATATATTTT.

The gene calls are TRBV5-4 and TRBJ2-3; TRBD2 matches at 12 bases. Germline CDR1 reads SGHNT; CDR2 reads YYREEE (reference sequence). After removal of 4 bases from V and 0 bases from J, the junction contained 6 bases not matched to a gene. There are 17 residues in the CDR3. The DNA for the CDR3 is TGTGCCAGCAGCCTCGGGACTAGCGGGTCTAGCACAGATACGCAGTATTTT. Protein product: CASSLGTSGSSTDTQYF.

This CDR3 reads CASSRSSGTSGIYEQYF. Written as DNA, the CDR3 is TGTGCCAGTAGTAGATCATCCGGGACTAGCGGGATTTACGAGCAGTACTTC. The chain joins TRBV19 to TRBJ2-7; 13 bases are shared with TRBD2. This CDR3 has 17 residues. The germline CDR1 and CDR2 sequences are LNHDA and SQIVND (reference sequence). Germline trimming cut 4 bases from V and 4 bases from J; bases unmatched to any gene: 10.

The V gene is TRBV11-2, the J gene TRBJ2-3; TRBD2 aligns across 7 bases. The CDR3 contains 13 residues. Germline lookup yields CDR1 SGHAT and CDR2 FQNNGV. Trimming cost V 2 bases and J 10 bases; bases outside gene matches: 6. The CDR3 sequence: CASSLISSGAQYF. The CDR3 DNA sequence: TGTGCCAGCAGCTTAATCTCAAGCGGGGCGCAGTATTTT.

The genes are TRBV20-1 and TRBJ2-7; no firm D call. This CDR3 is 14 amino acids long. Per germline, CDR1 DFQATT and CDR2 SNEGSKA (reference sequence). V lost 3 bases and J lost 2, with 14 bases in between. DNA for the CDR3: TGCAGTGCTAGTGACGGCAGGTCGACCTACGAGCAGTACTTC. Translated: CSASDGRSTYEQYF.

The chain employs TRBV7-8 and TRBJ2-1; TRBD2 aligns across 7 bases. V gave up 5 bases and J gave up 2 bases; unmatched junction bases: 9. This CDR3 region has 16 residues. Germline V gene data show CDR1 as SGHVS and CDR2 as FQNEAQ. CDR3 residues: CASSEQPGTTYNEQFF. The DNA for the CDR3 is TGTGCCAGCAGCGAGCAACCCGGGACTACCTACAATGAGCAGTTCTTC.

This clone was found once. The CDR3 DNA reads as TGTGCCAGCAGCCCCCAAGCGGGGGCCTACGAGCAGTACTTC. It codes for CASSPQAGAYEQYF. The chain is built from TRBV7-3 and TRBJ2-7, with 8 bases that match TRBD2. With 5 bases clipped from V and 2 bases from J, the junction kept 5 bases outside the gene matches. The CDR3 loop spans 14 amino acids. In germline, CDR1 is SGHTA, CDR2 FQGTGA.

This rearrangement joins TRBV4-3 to TRBJ2-1; 9 nucleotides line up with TRBD2. The CDR3 length is 15 residues. Germline CDR1 LGHNA, CDR2 YSLEER. Trimming at V came to 4 bases and at J to 1 base, leaving 2 bases not matched to a gene. CDR3 residues: CASSLAGESYNEQFF. CDR3 bases: TGCGCCAGCAGCCTAGCGGGAGAATCCTACAATGAGCAGTTCTTC.

This chain connects TRBV7-9 to TRBJ1-6, with 10 bases fitting TRBD1. Germline CDR1 SEHNR, CDR2 FQNEAQ (reference sequence). The CDR3 totals 14 residues. The ends lost 6 bases at V and 10 bases at J; junction bases unmatched: 6. The CDR3, as DNA: TGTGCCAGCAGTCCCGGGACAGGGGTGTCACCCCTCCACTTT. It codes for CASSPGTGVSPLHF.

The rearrangement uses TRBV19 and TRBJ2-7; D might be TRBD1 (6 bases). CDR3 length: 13 amino acids. Germline CDR1 reads LNHDA; CDR2 reads SQIVND (reference sequence). V dropped 1 base and J dropped 6 bases, with 10 bases sitting between them. The CDR3 loop is CASSIAQGTEQYF. The CDR3 DNA follows: TGTGCCAGTAGTATAGCACAGGGAACCGAGCAGTACTTC.

The chain recombines TRBV5-1 with TRBJ2-3, with D perhaps TRBD2 (5 bases). The length of the CDR3 is 15 residues. Trimming took 0 bases from V and 2 from J, leaving 10 bases between them. Germline V lookup: CDR1 SGHRS, CDR2 YFSETQ. This CDR3 reads CASSLGAVITDTQYF. CDR3 in DNA: TGCGCCAGCAGCTTGGGAGCGGTGATCACAGATACGCAGTATTTT.